Listed below are T cell receptor beta chains from one sample, sequenced in a study of blood T cell repertoires in COVID-19. TCRdb's table, derived via immunoSEQ multiplex PCR, lists solely in-frame clones and lacks some. The table has 86,000 or so clones, roughly 86% seen once. The sample taken for sequencing was peripheral blood. The receptors originated from a man aged 50 to 60 with active or convalescent COVID-19. Both conserved end residues are part of each CDR3. The order of the fields is clone size, J gene, D gene, V gene, CDR3 DNA, CDR3 protein. A D gene is named only where the DNA matches it firmly. Clone size is shown for a subset of rows, as once, few, many or a class of expanded clone.

size: -
J: TRBJ2-5
D: TRBD2
V: TRBV7-9
DNA: TGTGCCAGCAGCTCGGCGGGGAGGGGAGAGACCCAGTACTTC
CDR3: CASSSAGRGETQYF

size: -
J: TRBJ1-4
D: TRBD1
V: TRBV19
DNA: TGTGCCAGTAGTCGGGGGACAGGCGCCTTTCCCCTCAATGAAAAACTGTTTTTT
CDR3: CASSRGTGAFPLNEKLFF

size: -
J: TRBJ2-1
D: -
V: TRBV4-2
DNA: TGTGCCAGCAGCCAGAGGAGGGCGGGGGCCCTAGGGCCCTACAATGAGCAGTTCTTC
CDR3: CASSQRRAGALGPYNEQFF

size: few
J: TRBJ1-1
D: -
V: TRBV4-1
DNA: TGCGCCAGCAGCCAAGATTACCGGGGGGTAGCTTTCTTT
CDR3: CASSQDYRGVAFF

size: -
J: TRBJ2-5
D: -
V: TRBV4-1
DNA: TGCGCCAGCAGCCTTCGACAGGTTTCATCTCAAGAGACCCAGTACTTC
CDR3: CASSLRQVSSQETQYF

size: -
J: TRBJ1-1
D: TRBD1
V: TRBV3-1/TRBV3-2
DNA: TGTGCCAGCAGCCAAGCTGGGACAGGGAACACTGAAGCTTTCTTT
CDR3: CASSQAGTGNTEAFF

size: few
J: TRBJ2-7
D: -
V: TRBV5-1
DNA: TGCGCCAGCAGCTTGGGGGCAGGGGTGACAGTCGAGCAGTACTTC
CDR3: CASSLGAGVTVEQYF

size: -
J: TRBJ2-5
D: -
V: TRBV7-9
DNA: TGTGCCAGCAGCCCCCGGGGGGAGACCCAGTACTTC
CDR3: CASSPRGETQYF

size: once
J: TRBJ2-7
D: -
V: TRBV13
DNA: TGTGCCAGCAGCTCCCGGGCCGGAGGATCCTACGAGCAGTACTTC
CDR3: CASSSRAGGSYEQYF

size: -
J: TRBJ2-3
D: -
V: TRBV10-1
DNA: TGCGCCAGCAGTGAGTCGACCGGACAGACTAGCACAGATACGCAGTATTTT
CDR3: CASSESTGQTSTDTQYF

size: -
J: TRBJ2-5
D: -
V: TRBV5-1
DNA: TGCGCCAGCAGCCTAGGACAGAGCCAAGAGACCCAGTACTTC
CDR3: CASSLGQSQETQYF

size: -
J: TRBJ2-7
D: -
V: TRBV10-3
DNA: TGTGCCATCAGTGTAGGGGGATCGGGGGAGCAGTACTTC
CDR3: CAISVGGSGEQYF

size: -
J: TRBJ1-1
D: -
V: TRBV5-1
DNA: TGCGCCAGCAGCTTGGCCCAGAACACTGAAGCTTTCTTT
CDR3: CASSLAQNTEAFF

size: -
J: TRBJ2-7
D: TRBD2
V: TRBV6-4
DNA: TGTGCCAGCAGGGAGTCGGGGGGGACACCCTACGAGCAGTACTTC
CDR3: CASRESGGTPYEQYF

size: -
J: TRBJ2-7
D: TRBD2
V: TRBV10-3
DNA: TGTGCCATCAGTGAAGGGACTAAGTCTTCCGAGCAGTACTTC
CDR3: CAISEGTKSSEQYF

size: -
J: TRBJ2-3
D: TRBD2
V: TRBV28
DNA: TGTGCCAGCAGTCCGACTAGCGGGCCCGGGGATACGCAGTATTTT
CDR3: CASSPTSGPGDTQYF

size: -
J: TRBJ2-3
D: -
V: TRBV7-9
DNA: TGTGCCAGCAGCTCCCGACTAGGCCTTAAGGGGACAGATACGCAGTATTTT
CDR3: CASSSRLGLKGTDTQYF

size: -
J: TRBJ2-1
D: -
V: TRBV10-1
DNA: TGCGCCAGCAGTGAGGGTGGAGGCAATGAGCAGTTCTTC
CDR3: CASSEGGGNEQFF

size: -
J: TRBJ2-7
D: TRBD2
V: TRBV28
DNA: TGTGCCAGCAGTTCCTTTTCTAGCGGGGGTTCCTACGAGCAGTACTTC
CDR3: CASSSFSSGGSYEQYF

size: -
J: TRBJ1-1
D: TRBD1
V: TRBV6-1
DNA: TGTGCCAGCAGTGGCCCTGGGGGGTCAGGGGGGATCGGGACTGAAGCTTTCTTT
CDR3: CASSGPGGSGGIGTEAFF

size: -
J: TRBJ2-3
D: -
V: TRBV19
DNA: TGTGCCAGTAGCAACAGGGTGGCTAGCACAGATACGCAGTATTTT
CDR3: CASSNRVASTDTQYF

size: once
J: TRBJ2-1
D: TRBD2
V: TRBV28
DNA: TGTGCCAGCAGTTTAGCGGGGGGGAAAAATGAGCAGTTCTTC
CDR3: CASSLAGGKNEQFF

size: -
J: TRBJ2-3
D: -
V: TRBV5-1
DNA: TGCGCCAGCAGCGAACCACAGGGAAACACGCAGTATTTT
CDR3: CASSEPQGNTQYF

size: -
J: TRBJ1-1
D: -
V: TRBV20-1
DNA: TGCAGTGCCGAAAGAGCTGCGAGGGCTTTCTTT
CDR3: CSAERAARAFF

size: -
J: TRBJ2-3
D: -
V: TRBV6-5
DNA: TGTGCCGCAAAAGACAGGACCGGCACAGATACGCAGTATTTT
CDR3: CAAKDRTGTDTQYF

size: -
J: TRBJ1-1
D: -
V: TRBV28
DNA: TGTGCCAGCCTCCCAGCGCTGAACACTGAAGCTTTCTTT
CDR3: CASLPALNTEAFF

size: -
J: TRBJ2-2
D: -
V: TRBV6-5
DNA: TGTGCCAGCAGTTACCTCCAGGTTACCGGGGAGCTGTTTTTT
CDR3: CASSYLQVTGELFF

size: -
J: TRBJ2-7
D: -
V: TRBV28
DNA: TGTGCCAGCACTGGGGGGTCAAATAACGAGCAGTACTTC
CDR3: CASTGGSNNEQYF

size: -
J: TRBJ2-3
D: TRBD2
V: TRBV12-5
DNA: TGTGCTAGTGGTTTTTCCGGGACTAGCGGGAGCACAGATACGCAGTATTTT
CDR3: CASGFSGTSGSTDTQYF

size: -
J: TRBJ1-1
D: TRBD1
V: TRBV5-6
DNA: TGTGCCAGCAGTACAGGGGGGAATGGAGCTTTCTTT
CDR3: CASSTGGNGAFF

size: -
J: TRBJ2-7
D: -
V: TRBV5-4
DNA: TGTGCCAGCAGCTTGGTTCAGTCCGCCGAGCAGTACTTC
CDR3: CASSLVQSAEQYF

size: -
J: TRBJ2-4
D: -
V: TRBV18
DNA: TGTGCCAGCTCACCACCGCGCGGGGAGGTTGGCAAAAACATTCAGTACTTC
CDR3: CASSPPRGEVGKNIQYF

size: -
J: TRBJ1-1
D: TRBD1
V: TRBV20-1
DNA: TGCAGTGCTAGTGACGGGACAGGGGGCACTGAAGCTTTCTTT
CDR3: CSASDGTGGTEAFF

size: -
J: TRBJ2-7
D: -
V: TRBV7-6
DNA: TGTGCCAGCAGCTTAGGCCCTGGACGGGACTACGAGCAGTACTTC
CDR3: CASSLGPGRDYEQYF

size: -
J: TRBJ1-4
D: -
V: TRBV5-1
DNA: TGCGCCAGCAGCCGGGCGGGGGATTCTAATGAAAAACTGTTTTTT
CDR3: CASSRAGDSNEKLFF

size: once
J: TRBJ1-5
D: -
V: TRBV24-1
DNA: TGTGCCACCAGTGGTCCTCAGGGAAATCAGCCCCAGCATTTT
CDR3: CATSGPQGNQPQHF

size: -
J: TRBJ2-3
D: -
V: TRBV24-1
DNA: TGTGCCACCAGTGATTCGGACAAGGGGGGCACAGATACGCAGTATTTT
CDR3: CATSDSDKGGTDTQYF

size: few
J: TRBJ2-1
D: -
V: TRBV11-3
DNA: TGTGCCAGCAGCTTAGGGTCGTCTACTAGAGGGAATGAGCAGTTCTTC
CDR3: CASSLGSSTRGNEQFF

size: -
J: TRBJ1-1
D: -
V: TRBV14
DNA: TGTGCCAGCAGCCGAGCGGGGGGGAACACTGAAGCTTTCTTT
CDR3: CASSRAGGNTEAFF

size: -
J: TRBJ1-1
D: -
V: TRBV6-5
DNA: TGTGCCAGCACCCCCACAGCTAACACTGAAGCTTTCTTT
CDR3: CASTPTANTEAFF

size: -
J: TRBJ2-1
D: TRBD2
V: TRBV6-5
DNA: TGTGCCAGCAGTTACTCTCTAGCGGGAGGAGACAATGAGCAGTTCTTC
CDR3: CASSYSLAGGDNEQFF

size: -
J: TRBJ2-5
D: -
V: TRBV18
DNA: TGTGCCAGCTCACCACCCGGGCTAGGGAGCACGGAGACCCAGTACTTC
CDR3: CASSPPGLGSTETQYF

size: -
J: TRBJ2-4
D: TRBD2
V: TRBV4-3
DNA: TGCGCCAGCAGCCAAGTCTCTCTAGCGGGGGGGTTGGAAAACATTCAGTACTTC
CDR3: CASSQVSLAGGLENIQYF

size: once
J: TRBJ2-5
D: -
V: TRBV28
DNA: TGTGCCAGCACCTTGGGCCCCAACCAAGAGACCCAGTACTTC
CDR3: CASTLGPNQETQYF

size: -
J: TRBJ1-2
D: -
V: TRBV15
DNA: TGTGCCACCAGCAGAGCCGGGACATTGTATGGCTACACCTTC
CDR3: CATSRAGTLYGYTF

size: -
J: TRBJ2-2
D: TRBD2
V: TRBV10-3
DNA: TGTGCCATCATGATAGCGGGGGTAACCGGGGAGCTGTTTTTT
CDR3: CAIMIAGVTGELFF

size: -
J: TRBJ2-3
D: TRBD2
V: TRBV30
DNA: TGTGCCCGACGACTAGCCACAGATACGCAGTATTTT
CDR3: CARRLATDTQYF

size: -
J: TRBJ2-3
D: TRBD2
V: TRBV5-5
DNA: TGTGCCAGCAGCATTATAGGACTAGCGAAATCAGATACGCAGTATTTT
CDR3: CASSIIGLAKSDTQYF

size: once
J: TRBJ2-2
D: -
V: TRBV2
DNA: TGTGCCAGCAGTGAGGGAGGCACCGGGGAGCTGTTTTTT
CDR3: CASSEGGTGELFF

size: -
J: TRBJ1-6
D: -
V: TRBV10-3
DNA: TGTGCCATCAGTGAGTTTGAACAGGATAATTCACCCCTCCACTTT
CDR3: CAISEFEQDNSPLHF

size: -
J: TRBJ2-3
D: TRBD1
V: TRBV6-4
DNA: TGTGCCAGCAGTGCCGGACAGGGGCCAGATACGCAGTATTTT
CDR3: CASSAGQGPDTQYF

size: -
J: TRBJ1-4
D: TRBD1
V: TRBV11-2
DNA: TGTGCCAGCAGCCTCCACGGACAGGGAGGAGAAAAACTGTTTTTT
CDR3: CASSLHGQGGEKLFF

size: -
J: TRBJ1-6
D: -
V: TRBV10-3
DNA: TGTGCCGCGGGTTGGGAACCCCATAATTCACCCCTCCACTTT
CDR3: CAAGWEPHNSPLHF

size: few
J: TRBJ2-3
D: -
V: TRBV3-1/TRBV3-2
DNA: TGTGCCAGCAGCCCGCCCGGGGTGGATACGCAGTATTTT
CDR3: CASSPPGVDTQYF

size: once
J: TRBJ2-7
D: -
V: TRBV10-3
DNA: TGTGCCATCAGTGAGTCGGGAGACGGATCCTACGAGCAGTACTTC
CDR3: CAISESGDGSYEQYF